This T cell receptor beta chain was sequenced during a study of naive and memory T cell subsets. Study-wide findings and caveats: Especially in CD8 cells, naive repertoires contained a few larger clonotypes, possibly CD45RA-re-expressing memory cells. In naive cells, over 95% of TCR sequences were seen only once.

Two oligonucleotides, mixed equimolar, formed the beta constant-region primer covering TRBC1 and TRBC2. The ligated cDNA underwent four PCR rounds using SP2 and nested alpha and beta constant-region primers. TCRdb processed the UMI-ligation and nested PCR reads anew with MiXCR; each CDR3 protein has one entry. The sample shows more than 95,000 distinct CDR3 sequences, about 14% of them seen only once. Germline values: CDR1 SGHRS, CDR2 YFSETQ. Trimming shortened V by 4 bases and J by 4 bases, and 14 bases separated the two germline ends. CDR3 length: 15 residues. Four subsets defined by CD45RA and CD27 were sorted after CD3, CD4, CD8 and live/dead staining. A few counts support this clonotype. The antigen remains undetermined.

The sample taken for sequencing was naive CD8+ T cells from blood. This chain connects TRBV5-1 to TRBJ2-2, with D possibly matching TRBD2 (5 bases). This receptor was identified in a human donor in good health. The CDR3 reads CASSRPWELTGELFF. CDR3 nucleotide sequence: TGCGCCAGCAGCAGGCCTTGGGAGCTCACCGGGGAGCTGTTTTTT.